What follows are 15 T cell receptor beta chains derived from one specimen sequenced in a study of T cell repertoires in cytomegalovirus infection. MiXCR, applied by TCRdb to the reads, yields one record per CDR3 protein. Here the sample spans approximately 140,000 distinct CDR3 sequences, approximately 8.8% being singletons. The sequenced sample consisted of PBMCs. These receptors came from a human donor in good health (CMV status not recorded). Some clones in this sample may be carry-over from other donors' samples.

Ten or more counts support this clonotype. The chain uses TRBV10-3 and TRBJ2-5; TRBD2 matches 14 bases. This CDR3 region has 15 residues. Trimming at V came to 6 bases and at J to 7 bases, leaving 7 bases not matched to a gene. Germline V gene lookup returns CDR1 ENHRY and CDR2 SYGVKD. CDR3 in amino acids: CAIRTSGGAEGTQYF. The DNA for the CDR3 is TGTGCCATCAGGACTAGCGGGGGGGCCGAAGGGACCCAGTACTTC.

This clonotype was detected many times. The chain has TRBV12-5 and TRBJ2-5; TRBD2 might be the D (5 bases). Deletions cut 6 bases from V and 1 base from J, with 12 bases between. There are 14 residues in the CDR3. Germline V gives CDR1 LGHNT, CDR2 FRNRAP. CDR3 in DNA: TGTGCTAGTGGCGGGCGCGGGTTCCAAGAGACCCAGTACTTC. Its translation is CASGGRGFQETQYF.

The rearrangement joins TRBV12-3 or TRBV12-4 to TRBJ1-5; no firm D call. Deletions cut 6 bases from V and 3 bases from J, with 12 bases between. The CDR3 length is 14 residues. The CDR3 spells CASRDKGANQPQHF. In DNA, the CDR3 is TGTGCCAGCAGAGACAAGGGTGCCAATCAGCCCCAGCATTTT.

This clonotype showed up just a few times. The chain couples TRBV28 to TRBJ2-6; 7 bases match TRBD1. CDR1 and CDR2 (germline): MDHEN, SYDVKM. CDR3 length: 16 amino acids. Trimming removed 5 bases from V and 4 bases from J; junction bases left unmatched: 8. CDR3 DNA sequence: TGTGCCAGCAGTATAACAGGGGCTCTGGGGGCCAACGTCCTGACTTTC. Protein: CASSITGALGANVLTF. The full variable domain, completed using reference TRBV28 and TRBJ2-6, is DVKVTQSSRYLVKRTGEKVFLECVQDMDHENMFWYRQDPGLGLRLIYFSYDVKMKEKGDIPEGYSVSREKKERFSLILESASTNQTSMYLCASSITGALGANVLTFGAGSRLTVL.

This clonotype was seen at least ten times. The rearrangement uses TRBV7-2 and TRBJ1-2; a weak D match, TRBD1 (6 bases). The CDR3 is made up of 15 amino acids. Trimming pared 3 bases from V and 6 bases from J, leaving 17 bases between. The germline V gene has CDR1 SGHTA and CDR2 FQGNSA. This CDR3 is CASSLDRHVGDGYTF. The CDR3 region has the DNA TGTGCCAGCAGCTTGGACAGACACGTAGGCGATGGCTACACCTTC.

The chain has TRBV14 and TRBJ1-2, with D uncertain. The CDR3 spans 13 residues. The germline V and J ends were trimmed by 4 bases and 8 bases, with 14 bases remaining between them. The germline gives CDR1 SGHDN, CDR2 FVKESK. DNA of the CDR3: TGTGCCAGCAGCCCCCGGCCATCAGGAGGCTACACCTTC. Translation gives CASSPRPSGGYTF.

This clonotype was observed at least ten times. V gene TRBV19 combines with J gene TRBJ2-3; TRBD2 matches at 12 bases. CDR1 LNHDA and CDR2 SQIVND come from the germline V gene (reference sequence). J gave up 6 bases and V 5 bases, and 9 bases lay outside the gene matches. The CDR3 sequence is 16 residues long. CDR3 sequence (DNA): TGTGCCAGTAGTGTCCTAGCGGGGGGGCTTTGGGATACGCAGTATTTT. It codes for CASSVLAGGLWDTQYF.

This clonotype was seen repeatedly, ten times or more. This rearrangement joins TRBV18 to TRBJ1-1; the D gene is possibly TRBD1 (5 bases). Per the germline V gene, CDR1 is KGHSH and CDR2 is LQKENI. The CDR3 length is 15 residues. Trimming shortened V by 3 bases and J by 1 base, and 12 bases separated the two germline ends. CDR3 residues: CASSPNRSPNTEAFF. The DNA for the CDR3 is TGTGCCAGCTCACCTAACAGGTCCCCGAACACTGAAGCTTTCTTT.

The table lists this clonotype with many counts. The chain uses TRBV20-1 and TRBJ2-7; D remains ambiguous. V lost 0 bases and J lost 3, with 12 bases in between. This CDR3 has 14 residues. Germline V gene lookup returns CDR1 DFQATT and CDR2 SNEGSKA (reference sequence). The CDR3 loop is CSARDILAVYEQYF. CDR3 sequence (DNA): TGCAGTGCTAGAGATATCCTGGCGGTCTACGAGCAGTACTTC.

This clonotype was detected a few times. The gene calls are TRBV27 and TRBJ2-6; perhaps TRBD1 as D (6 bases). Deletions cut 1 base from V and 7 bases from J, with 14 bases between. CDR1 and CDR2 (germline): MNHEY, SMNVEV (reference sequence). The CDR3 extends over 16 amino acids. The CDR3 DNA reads TGTGCCAGCAGTTTATATAGGGGGTTTAGAGCCAACGTCCTGACTTTC. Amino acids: CASSLYRGFRANVLTF.

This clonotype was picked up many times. The CDR3 DNA is TGTGCCAGCAGGACTGCACGCGAGTGGGCTGAAGCTTTCTTT. It is translated as CASRTAREWAEAFF. This chain joins TRBV25-1 and TRBJ1-1; D is undetermined. CDR1 is MGHDK, CDR2 SYGVNS, per germline. CDR3 length: 14 residues. V shed 6 bases and J shed 6 bases, with 17 bases lying between them.

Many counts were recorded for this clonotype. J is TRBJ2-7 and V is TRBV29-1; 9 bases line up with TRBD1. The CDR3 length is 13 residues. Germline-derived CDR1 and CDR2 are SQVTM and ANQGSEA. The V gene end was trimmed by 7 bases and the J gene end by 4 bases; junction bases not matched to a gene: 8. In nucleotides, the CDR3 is TGCAGCGGTATTCCGGGACAGGGTTACGAGCAGTACTTC. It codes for CSGIPGQGYEQYF.

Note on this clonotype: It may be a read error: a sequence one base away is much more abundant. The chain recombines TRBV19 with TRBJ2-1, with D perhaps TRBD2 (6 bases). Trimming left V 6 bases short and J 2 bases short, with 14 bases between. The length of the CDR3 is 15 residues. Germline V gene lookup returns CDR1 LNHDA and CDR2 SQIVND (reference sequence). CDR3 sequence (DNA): TGTGCCAGTAGATTATCGGGGGACGCCTACAATGAGCAGTTCTTC. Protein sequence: CASRLSGDAYNEQFF.

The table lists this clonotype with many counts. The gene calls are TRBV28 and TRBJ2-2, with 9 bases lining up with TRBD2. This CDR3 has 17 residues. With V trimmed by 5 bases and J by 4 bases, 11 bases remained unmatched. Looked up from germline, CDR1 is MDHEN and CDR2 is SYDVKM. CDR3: CASSPGLSGGSTGELFF. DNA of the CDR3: TGTGCCAGCAGTCCAGGACTAAGCGGGGGGAGCACCGGGGAGCTGTTTTTT.

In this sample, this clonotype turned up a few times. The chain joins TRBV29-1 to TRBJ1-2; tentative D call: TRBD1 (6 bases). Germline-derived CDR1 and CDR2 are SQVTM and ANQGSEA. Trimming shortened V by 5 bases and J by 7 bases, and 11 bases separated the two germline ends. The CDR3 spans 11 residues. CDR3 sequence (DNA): TGCAGCGTTTTGGGGGCCTTTGGCTACACCTTC. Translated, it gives CSVLGAFGYTF.